This TCR beta chain originates from a study of blood T cell repertoires in COVID-19. Profiling relied on immunoSEQ multiplex PCR, and the TCRdb table lists in-frame clones only, not all of them. Of approximately 300,000 clones in the sample, roughly 88% were seen once. This clone was observed a handful of times. Germline V gives CDR1 KGHDR, CDR2 SFDVKD. This CDR3 contains 15 residues. V was clipped by 6 bases and J by 4 bases; unmatched bases: 10. The material sequenced was peripheral blood. The chain combines TRBV24-1 with TRBJ2-7, with 8 bases that match TRBD2. The origin of this receptor is a woman aged 50 to 60 with acute or convalescent COVID-19. CDR3 DNA: TGTGCCACCAGTAGCCGGACTAGCAATACTTACGAGCAGTACTTC. Encoded protein: CATSSRTSNTYEQYF.